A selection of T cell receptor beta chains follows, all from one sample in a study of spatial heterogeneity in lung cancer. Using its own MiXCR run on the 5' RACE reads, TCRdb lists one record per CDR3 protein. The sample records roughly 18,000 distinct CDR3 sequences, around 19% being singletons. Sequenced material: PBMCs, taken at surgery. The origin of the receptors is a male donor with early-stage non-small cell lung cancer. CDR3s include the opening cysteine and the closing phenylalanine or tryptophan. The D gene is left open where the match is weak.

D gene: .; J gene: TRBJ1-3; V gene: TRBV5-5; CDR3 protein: CASSWGEGNTIYF
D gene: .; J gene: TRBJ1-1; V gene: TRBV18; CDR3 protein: CASSGGLNTEAFF
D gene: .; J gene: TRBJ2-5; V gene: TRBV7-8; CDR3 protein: CASSFVSEAPGGAAQETQYF
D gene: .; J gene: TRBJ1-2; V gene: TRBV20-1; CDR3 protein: CSARGQAGSRGYTF
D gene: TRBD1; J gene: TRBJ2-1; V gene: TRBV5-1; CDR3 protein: CASSLVGQSFNEQFF
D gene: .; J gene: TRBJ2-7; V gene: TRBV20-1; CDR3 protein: CSARDVQASPGEQYF
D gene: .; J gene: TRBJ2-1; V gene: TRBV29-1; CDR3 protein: CSVEWGDSFPRFF
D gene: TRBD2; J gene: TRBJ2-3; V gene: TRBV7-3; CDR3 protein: CASSLGLAGEDTQYF
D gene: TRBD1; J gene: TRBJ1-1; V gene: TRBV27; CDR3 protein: CASSRGLTGTAGTEAFF
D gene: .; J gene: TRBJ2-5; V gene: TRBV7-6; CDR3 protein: CASREGLADGETQYF
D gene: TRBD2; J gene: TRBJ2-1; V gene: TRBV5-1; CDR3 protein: CASSLASTSGVGNEQFF
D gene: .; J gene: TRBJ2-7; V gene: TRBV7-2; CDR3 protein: CASSPLIGSSQVQYF
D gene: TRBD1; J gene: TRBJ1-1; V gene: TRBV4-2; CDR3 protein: CASSRETGGDMNTEAFF
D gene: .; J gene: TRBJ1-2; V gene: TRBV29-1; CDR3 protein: CSVEEGSQVYGYTF
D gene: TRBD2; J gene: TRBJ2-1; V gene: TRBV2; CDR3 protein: CASRRLAGDNEQFF
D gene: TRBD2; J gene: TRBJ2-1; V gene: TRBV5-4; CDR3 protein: CASSWTSNEQFF
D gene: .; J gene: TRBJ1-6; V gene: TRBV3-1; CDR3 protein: CASSQGLGPGSPLHF
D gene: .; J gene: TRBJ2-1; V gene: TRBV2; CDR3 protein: CASSAGASSYNEQFF
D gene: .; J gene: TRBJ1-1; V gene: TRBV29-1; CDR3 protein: CSVEDGLNTEAFF
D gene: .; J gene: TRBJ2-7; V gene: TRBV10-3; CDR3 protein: CAIKGLGSSYEQYF
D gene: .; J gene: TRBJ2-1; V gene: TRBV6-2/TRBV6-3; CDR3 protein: CASTSYNEQFF
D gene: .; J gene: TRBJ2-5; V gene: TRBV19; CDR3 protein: CASSMLQRETQYF
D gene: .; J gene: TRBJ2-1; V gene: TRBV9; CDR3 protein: CASSSFGGANNEQFF
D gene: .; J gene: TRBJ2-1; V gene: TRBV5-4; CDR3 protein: CASSAETTGNEQFF
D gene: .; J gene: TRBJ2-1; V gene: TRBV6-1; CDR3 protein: CASSEGTLRF
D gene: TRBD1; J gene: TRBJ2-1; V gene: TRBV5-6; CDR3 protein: CASSLAGTGTYNEQFF
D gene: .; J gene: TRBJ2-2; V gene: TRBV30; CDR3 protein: CACHGYPVGELFF
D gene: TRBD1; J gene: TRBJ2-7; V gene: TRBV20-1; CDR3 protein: CSGGTGYLEQYF
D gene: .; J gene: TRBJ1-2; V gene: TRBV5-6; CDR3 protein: CASSPSGGGYTF
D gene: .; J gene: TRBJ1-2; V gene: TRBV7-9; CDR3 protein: CASSLLGGAGSGYTF
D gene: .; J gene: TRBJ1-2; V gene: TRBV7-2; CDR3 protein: CASSTGRVYGYTF
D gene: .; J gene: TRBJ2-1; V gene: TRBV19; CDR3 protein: CASTPHRYRDNEQFF
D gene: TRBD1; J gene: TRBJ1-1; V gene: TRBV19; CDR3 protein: CASSDRERAEAFF
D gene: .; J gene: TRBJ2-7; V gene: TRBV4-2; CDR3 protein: CASSQGTYEQYF
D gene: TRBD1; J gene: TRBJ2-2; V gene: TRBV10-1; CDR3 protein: CASSDQGATGELFF
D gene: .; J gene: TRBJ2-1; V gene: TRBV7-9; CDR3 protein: CASSLEYGDLQTAGMFF
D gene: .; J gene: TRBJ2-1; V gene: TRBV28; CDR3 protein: CASSPGAGKEVPPEQFF
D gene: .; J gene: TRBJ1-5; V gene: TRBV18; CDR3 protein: CASSYRQGNQPQHF
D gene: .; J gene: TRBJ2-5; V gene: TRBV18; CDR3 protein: CASSPPLAETQYF
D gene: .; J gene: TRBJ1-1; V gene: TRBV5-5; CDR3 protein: CASSLAPENTEAFF
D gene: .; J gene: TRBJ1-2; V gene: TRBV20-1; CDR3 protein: CSARDLTEGYTF
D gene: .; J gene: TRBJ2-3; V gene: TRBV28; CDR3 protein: CASSMPGSTDTQYF
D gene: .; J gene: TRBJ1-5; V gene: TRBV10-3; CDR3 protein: CAISERSERNQPQHF
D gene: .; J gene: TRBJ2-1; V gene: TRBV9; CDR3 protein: CASSVGQGPPYYNEQFF
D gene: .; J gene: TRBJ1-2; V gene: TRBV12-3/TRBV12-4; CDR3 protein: CASSSVGRFYGYTF
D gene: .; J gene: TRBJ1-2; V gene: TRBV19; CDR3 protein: CASTGTISSGGYTF
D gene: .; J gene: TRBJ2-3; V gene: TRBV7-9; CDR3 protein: CASSLSATTDTQYF
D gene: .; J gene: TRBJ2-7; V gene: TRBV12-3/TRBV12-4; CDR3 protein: CASSLDGGGPDEQYF
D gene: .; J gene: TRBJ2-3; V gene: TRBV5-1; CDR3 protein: CASSLDTDTQYF
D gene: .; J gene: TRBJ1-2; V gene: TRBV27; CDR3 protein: CASTKQSGREYGYTF
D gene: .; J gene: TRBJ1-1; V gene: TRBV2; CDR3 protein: CASSETMNTEAFF
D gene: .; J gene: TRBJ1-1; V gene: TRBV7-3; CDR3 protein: CASSDNYNTEAFF
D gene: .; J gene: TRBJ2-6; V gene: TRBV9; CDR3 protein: CASSFGTRPSGANVLTF